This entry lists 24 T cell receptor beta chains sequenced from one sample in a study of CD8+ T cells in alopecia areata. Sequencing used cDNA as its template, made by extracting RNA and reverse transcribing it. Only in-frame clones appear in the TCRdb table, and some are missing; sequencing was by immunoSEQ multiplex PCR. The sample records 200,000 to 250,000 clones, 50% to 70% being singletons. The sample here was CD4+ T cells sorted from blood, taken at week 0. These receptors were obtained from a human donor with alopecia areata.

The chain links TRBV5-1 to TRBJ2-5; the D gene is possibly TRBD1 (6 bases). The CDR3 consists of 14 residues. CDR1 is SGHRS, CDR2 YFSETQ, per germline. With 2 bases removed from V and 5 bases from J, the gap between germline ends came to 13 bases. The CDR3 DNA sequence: TGCGCCAGCAGCTTTCCAACCCAGGGGGAGACCCAGTACTTC. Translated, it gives CASSFPTQGETQYF.

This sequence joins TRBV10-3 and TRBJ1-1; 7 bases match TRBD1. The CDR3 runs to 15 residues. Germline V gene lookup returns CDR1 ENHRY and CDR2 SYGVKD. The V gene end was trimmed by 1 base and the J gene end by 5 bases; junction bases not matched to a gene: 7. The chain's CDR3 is CAISEYEGARTEAFF. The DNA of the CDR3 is TGTGCCATCAGTGAGTATGAGGGGGCTAGGACTGAAGCTTTCTTT.

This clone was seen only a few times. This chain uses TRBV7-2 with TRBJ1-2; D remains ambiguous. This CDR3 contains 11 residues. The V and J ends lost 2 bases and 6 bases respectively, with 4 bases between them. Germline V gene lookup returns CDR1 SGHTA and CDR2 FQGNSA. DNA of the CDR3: TGTGCCAGCAGCTTAAGTGATGGCTACACCTTC. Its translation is CASSLSDGYTF.

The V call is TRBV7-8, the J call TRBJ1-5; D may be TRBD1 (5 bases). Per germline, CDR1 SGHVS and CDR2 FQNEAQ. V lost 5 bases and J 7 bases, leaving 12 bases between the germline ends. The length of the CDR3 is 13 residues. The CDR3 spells CASSVGGYQPQHF. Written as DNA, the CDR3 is TGTGCCAGCAGCGTCGGGGGGTACCAGCCCCAGCATTTT.

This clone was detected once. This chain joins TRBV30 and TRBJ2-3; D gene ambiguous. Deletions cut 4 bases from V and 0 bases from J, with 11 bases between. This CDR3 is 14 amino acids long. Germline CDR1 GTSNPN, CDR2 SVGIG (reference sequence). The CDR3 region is CAWKSAASTDTQYF. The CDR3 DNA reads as TGTGCCTGGAAGTCAGCAGCTAGCACAGATACGCAGTATTTT.

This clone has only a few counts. The CDR3 region has the DNA TGCGCCAGCAGCTTGGTTCAGGGTGAGGGAGAGACCCAGTACTTC. As protein: CASSLVQGEGETQYF. The chain employs TRBV5-1 and TRBJ2-5; either TRBD1 or TRBD2 may fit D (5 bases each). The CDR3 consists of 15 residues. Germline CDR1 and CDR2: SGHRS and YFSETQ. V lost 0 bases and J lost 4, with 13 bases in between.

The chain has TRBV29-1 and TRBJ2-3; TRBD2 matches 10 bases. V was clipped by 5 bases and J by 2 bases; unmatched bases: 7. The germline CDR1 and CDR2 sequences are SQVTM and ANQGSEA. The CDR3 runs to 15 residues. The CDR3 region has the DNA TGCAGCGTTATCCTAGCGGGAGCTTACACAGATACGCAGTATTTT. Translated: CSVILAGAYTDTQYF.

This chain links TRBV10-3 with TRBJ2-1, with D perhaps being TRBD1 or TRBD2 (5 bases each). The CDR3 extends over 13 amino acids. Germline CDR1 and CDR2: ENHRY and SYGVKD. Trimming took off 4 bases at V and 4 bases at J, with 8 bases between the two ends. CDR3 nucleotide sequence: TGTGCCATCAGTGCTGAGGGGTACAATGAGCAGTTCTTC. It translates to CAISAEGYNEQFF.

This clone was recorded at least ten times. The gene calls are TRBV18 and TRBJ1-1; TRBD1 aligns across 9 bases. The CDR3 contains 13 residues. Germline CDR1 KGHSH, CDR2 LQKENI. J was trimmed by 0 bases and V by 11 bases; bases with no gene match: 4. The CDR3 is CAGGTGLNTEAFF. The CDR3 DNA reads TGTGCCGGGGGGACAGGGTTGAACACTGAAGCTTTCTTT.

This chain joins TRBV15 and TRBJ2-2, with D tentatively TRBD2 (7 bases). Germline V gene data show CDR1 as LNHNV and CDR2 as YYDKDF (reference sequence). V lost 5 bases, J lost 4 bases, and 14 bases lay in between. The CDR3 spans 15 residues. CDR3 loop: CATSRRGALTGELFF. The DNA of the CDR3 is TGTGCCACCAGCCGCCGGGGGGCCCTCACCGGGGAGCTGTTTTTT.

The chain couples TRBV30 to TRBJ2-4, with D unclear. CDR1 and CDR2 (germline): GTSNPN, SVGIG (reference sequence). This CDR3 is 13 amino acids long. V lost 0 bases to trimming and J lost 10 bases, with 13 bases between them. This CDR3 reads CAWSVGSTMIQYF. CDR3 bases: TGTGCCTGGAGTGTAGGATCGACGATGATTCAGTACTTC.

CDR3 sequence (DNA): TGTGCCAGCAGCTCCCAGACAGGGGGCAACGAGCAGTACTTC. It is translated as CASSSQTGGNEQYF. This chain connects TRBV11-1 to TRBJ2-7; 10 bases line up with TRBD1. The CDR3 is made up of 14 amino acids. Germline assignment: CDR1 SGHAT and CDR2 FQDESV (reference sequence). Trimming cost V 4 bases and J 5 bases; bases outside gene matches: 5.

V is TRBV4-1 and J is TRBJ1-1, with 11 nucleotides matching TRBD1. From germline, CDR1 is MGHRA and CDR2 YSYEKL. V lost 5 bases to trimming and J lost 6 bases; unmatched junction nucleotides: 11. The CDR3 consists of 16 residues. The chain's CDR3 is CASSSRTGGVRAEAFF. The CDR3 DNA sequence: TGCGCCAGCAGCTCCCGGACAGGGGGCGTTCGGGCTGAAGCTTTCTTT.

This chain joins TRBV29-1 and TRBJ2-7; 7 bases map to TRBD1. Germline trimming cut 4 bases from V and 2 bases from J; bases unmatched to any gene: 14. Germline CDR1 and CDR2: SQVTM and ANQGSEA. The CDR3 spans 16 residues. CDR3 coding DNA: TGCAGCGTTGTTGTGCTTCCGGGGACAGAGACCTACGAGCAGTACTTC. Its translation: CSVVVLPGTETYEQYF.

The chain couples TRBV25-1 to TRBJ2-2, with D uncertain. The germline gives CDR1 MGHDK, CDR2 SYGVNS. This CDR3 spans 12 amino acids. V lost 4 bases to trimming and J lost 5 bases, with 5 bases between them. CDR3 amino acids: CASSGFTGELFF. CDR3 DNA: TGTGCCAGCAGTGGTTTTACCGGGGAGCTGTTTTTT.

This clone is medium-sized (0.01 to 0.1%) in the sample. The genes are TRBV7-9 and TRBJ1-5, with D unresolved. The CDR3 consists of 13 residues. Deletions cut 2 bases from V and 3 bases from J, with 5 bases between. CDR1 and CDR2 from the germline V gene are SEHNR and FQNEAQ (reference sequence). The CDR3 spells CASSLNHNQPQHF. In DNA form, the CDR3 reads TGTGCCAGCAGCTTAAACCACAATCAGCCCCAGCATTTT.

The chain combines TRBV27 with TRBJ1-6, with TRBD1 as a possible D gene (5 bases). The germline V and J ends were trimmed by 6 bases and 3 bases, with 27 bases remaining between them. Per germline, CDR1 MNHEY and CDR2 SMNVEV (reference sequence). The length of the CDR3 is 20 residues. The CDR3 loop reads CASSTVYGTDFFGYNSPLHF. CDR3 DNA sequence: TGTGCCAGCAGCACGGTTTACGGGACGGACTTCTTCGGCTATAATTCACCCCTCCACTTT.

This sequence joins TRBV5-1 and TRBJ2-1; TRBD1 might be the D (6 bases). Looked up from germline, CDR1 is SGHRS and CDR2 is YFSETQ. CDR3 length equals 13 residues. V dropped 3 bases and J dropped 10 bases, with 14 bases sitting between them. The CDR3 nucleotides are TGCGCCAGCAGCTGGGGGCTCGGAGTGGAGCAGTTCTTC. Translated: CASSWGLGVEQFF.

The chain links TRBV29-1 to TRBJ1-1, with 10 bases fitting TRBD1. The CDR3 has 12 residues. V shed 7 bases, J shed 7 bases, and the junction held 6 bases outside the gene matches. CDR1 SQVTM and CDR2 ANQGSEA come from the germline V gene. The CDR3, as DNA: TGCAGCGGCGGACAGGGGGGGATTGAAGCTTTCTTT. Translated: CSGGQGGIEAFF.

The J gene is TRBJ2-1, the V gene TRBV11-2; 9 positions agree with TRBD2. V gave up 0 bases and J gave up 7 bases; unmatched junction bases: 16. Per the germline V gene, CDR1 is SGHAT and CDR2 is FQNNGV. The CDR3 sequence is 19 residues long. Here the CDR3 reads CASSLDRNSGGPGENEQFF. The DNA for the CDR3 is TGTGCCAGCAGCTTAGATAGGAATAGCGGGGGCCCGGGGGAAAATGAGCAGTTCTTC.

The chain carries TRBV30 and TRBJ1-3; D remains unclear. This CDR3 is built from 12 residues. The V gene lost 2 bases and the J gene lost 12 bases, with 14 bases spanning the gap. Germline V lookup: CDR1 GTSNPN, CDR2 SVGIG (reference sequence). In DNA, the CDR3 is TGTGCCTGGAGTCGACCGGAGACAAGCATATATTTT. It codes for CAWSRPETSIYF. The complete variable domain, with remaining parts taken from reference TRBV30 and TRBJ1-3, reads SQTIHQWPATLVQPVGSPLSLECTVEGTSNPNLYWYRQAAGRGLQLLFYSVGIGQISSEVPQNLSASRPQDRQFILSSKKLLLSDSGFYLCAWSRPETSIYFGEGSWLTVV.

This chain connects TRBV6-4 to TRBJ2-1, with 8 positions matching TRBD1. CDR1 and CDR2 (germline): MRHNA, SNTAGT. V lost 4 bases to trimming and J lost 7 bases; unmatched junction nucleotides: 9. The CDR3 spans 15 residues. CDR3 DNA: TGTGCCAGCAGTGTCGACAGGGGAACGGGGAATGAGCAGTTCTTC. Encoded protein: CASSVDRGTGNEQFF.

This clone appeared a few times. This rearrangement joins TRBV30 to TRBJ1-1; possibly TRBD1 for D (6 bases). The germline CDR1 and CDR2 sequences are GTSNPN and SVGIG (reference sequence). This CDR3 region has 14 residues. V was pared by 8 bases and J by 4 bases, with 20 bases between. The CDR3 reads CARIRGAEVTEAFF. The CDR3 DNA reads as TGTGCCCGCATCAGGGGAGCGGAGGTCACTGAAGCTTTCTTT.

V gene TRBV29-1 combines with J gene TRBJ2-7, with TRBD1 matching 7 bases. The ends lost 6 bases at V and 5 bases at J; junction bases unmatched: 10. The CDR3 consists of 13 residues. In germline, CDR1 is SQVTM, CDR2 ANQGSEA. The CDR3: CSVIIDRADEQYF. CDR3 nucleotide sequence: TGCAGCGTCATTATCGACAGGGCGGACGAGCAGTACTTC.